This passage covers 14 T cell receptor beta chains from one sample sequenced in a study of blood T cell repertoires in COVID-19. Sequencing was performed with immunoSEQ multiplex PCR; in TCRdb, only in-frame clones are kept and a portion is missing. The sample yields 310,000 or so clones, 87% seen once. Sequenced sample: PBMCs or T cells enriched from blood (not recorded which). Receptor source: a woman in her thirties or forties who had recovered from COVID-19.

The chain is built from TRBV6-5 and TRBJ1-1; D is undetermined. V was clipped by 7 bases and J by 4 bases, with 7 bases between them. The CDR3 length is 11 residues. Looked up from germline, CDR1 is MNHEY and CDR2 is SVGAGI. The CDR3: CASTFGTEAFF. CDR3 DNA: TGTGCCAGCACTTTCGGCACTGAAGCTTTCTTT.

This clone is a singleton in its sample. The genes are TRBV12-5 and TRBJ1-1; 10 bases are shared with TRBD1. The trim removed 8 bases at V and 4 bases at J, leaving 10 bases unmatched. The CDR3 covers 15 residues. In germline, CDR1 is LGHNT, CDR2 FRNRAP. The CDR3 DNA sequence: TGTGCTAGTAGTCCCGGGACAGGGGCGGGCACTGAAGCTTTCTTT. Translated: CASSPGTGAGTEAFF.

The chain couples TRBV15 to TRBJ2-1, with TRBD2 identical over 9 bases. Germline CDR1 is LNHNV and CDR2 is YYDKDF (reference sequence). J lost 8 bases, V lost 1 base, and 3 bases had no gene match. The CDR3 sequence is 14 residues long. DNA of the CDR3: TGTGCCACCAGCAGAGTGACTAGCGGCGATGAGCAGTTCTTC. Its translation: CATSRVTSGDEQFF.

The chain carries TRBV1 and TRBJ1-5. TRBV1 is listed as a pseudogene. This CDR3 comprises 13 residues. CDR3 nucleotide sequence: TGCACCAGCAGGGGAGGGCCGGATCAGCCCCAGCATTTT. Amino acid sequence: CTSRGGPDQPQHF.

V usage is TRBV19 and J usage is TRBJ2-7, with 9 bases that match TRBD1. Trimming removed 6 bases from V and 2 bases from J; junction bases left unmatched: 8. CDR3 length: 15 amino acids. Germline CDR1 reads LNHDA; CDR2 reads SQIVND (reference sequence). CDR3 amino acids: CASSSWGTGTYEQYF. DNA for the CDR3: TGTGCCAGTAGCAGTTGGGGGACAGGGACCTACGAGCAGTACTTC.

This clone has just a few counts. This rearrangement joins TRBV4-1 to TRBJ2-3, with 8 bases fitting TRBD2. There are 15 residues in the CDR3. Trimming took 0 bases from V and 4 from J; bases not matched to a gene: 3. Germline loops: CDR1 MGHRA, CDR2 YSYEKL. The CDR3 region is CASSQDPGRADTQYF. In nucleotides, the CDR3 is TGCGCCAGCAGCCAAGATCCCGGGAGGGCAGATACGCAGTATTTT.

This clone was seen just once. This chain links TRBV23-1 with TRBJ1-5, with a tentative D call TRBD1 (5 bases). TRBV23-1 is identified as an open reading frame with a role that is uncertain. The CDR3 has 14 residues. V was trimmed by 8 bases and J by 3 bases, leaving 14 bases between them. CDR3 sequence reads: CASPSWGSNQPQHF. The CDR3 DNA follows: TGCGCCAGCCCGTCGTGGGGCTCCAATCAGCCCCAGCATTTT.

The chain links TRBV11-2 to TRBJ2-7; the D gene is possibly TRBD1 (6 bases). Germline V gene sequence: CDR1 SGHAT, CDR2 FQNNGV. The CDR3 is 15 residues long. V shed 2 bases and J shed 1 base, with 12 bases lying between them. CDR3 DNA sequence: TGTGCCAGCAGCTTACGGTATGACAGGTCCTACGAGCAGTACTTC. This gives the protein CASSLRYDRSYEQYF.

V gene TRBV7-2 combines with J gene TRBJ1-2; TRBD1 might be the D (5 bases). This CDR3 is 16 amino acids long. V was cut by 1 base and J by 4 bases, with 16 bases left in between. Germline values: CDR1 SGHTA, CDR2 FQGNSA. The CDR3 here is CASSLEVRGTGYGYTF. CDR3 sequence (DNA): TGTGCCAGCAGCTTAGAGGTTCGGGGGACGGGCTATGGCTACACCTTC.

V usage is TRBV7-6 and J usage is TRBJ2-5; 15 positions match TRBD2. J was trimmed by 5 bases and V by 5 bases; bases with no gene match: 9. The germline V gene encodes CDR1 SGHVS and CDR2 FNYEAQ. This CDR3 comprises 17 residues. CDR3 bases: TGTGCCAGCAGCCCGGGACTAGCGGGAGGAATCGGTGAGACCCAGTACTTC. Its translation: CASSPGLAGGIGETQYF.

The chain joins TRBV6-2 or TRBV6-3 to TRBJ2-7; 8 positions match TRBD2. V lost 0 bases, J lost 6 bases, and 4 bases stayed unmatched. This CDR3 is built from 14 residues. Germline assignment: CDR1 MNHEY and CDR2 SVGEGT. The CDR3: CASSYSKGLVEQYF. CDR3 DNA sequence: TGTGCCAGCAGTTACTCGAAGGGACTAGTCGAGCAGTACTTC.

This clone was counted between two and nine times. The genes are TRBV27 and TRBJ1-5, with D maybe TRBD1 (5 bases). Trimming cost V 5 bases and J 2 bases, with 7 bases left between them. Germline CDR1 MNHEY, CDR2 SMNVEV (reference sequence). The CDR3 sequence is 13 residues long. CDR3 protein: CASSQGRNQPQHF. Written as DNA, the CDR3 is TGTGCCAGCAGTCAGGGCCGCAATCAGCCCCAGCATTTT.

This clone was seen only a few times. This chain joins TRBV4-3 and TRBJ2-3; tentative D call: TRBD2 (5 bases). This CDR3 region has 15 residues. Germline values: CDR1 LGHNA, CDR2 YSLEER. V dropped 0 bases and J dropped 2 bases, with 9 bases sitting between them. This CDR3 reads CASSQERRDTDTQYF. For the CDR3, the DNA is TGCGCCAGCAGCCAAGAACGCCGGGACACAGATACGCAGTATTTT.

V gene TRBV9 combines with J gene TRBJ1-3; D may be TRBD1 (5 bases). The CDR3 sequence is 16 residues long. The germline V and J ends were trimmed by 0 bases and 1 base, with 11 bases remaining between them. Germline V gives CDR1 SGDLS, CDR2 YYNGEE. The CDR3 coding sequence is TGTGCCAGCAGCGTAGGGGGGAGGGAATCTGGAAACACCATATATTTT. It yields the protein CASSVGGRESGNTIYF.